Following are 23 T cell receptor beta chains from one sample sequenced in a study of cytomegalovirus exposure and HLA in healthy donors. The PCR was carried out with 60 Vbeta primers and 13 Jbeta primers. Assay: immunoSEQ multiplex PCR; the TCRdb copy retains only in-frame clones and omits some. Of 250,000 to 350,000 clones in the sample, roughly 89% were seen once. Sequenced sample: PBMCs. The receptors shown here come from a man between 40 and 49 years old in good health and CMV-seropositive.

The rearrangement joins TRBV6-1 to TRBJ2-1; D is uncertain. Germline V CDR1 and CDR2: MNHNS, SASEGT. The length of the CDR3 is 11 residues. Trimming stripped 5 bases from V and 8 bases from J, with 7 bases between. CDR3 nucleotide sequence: TGTGCCAGCAGTAAAACGGATGAGCAGTTCTTC. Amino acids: CASSKTDEQFF.

DNA of the CDR3: TGTGCCAGCAGTTACCTCGAAGGTAGCCGTTACGAGCAGTACTTC. Translated: CASSYLEGSRYEQYF. This rearrangement joins TRBV6-6 to TRBJ2-7; D gene ambiguous. The V end was cut by 2 bases, the J end by 4 bases, with 15 bases between. The germline V gene has CDR1 MNHNY and CDR2 SVGAGI (reference sequence). This CDR3 comprises 15 residues.

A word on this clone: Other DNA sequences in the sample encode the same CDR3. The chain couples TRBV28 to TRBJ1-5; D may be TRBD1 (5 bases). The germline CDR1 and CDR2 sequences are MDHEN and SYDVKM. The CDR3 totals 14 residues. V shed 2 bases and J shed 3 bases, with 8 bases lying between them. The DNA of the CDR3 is TGTGCCAGCAGTTTAGGGGGGAACAATCAGCCCCAGCATTTT. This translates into CASSLGGNNQPQHF. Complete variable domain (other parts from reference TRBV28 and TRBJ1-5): DVKVTQSSRYLVKRTGEKVFLECVQDMDHENMFWYRQDPGLGLRLIYFSYDVKMKEKGDIPEGYSVSREKKERFSLILESASTNQTSMYLCASSLGGNNQPQHFGDGTRLSIL.

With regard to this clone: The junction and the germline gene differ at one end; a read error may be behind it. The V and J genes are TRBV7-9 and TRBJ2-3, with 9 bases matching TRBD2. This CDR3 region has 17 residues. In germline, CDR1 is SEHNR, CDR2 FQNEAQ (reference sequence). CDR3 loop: CSSTRGKREERTDTQYF. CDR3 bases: TGTTCCAGCACTAGAGGGAAGCGGGAGGAGAGGACAGATACGCAGTATTTT.

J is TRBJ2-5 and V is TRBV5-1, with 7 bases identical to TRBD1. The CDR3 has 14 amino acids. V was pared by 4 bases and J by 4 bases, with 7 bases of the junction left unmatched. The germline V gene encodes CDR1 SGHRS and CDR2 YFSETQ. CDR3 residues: CASSRDRAAETQYF. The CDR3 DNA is TGCGCCAGCAGCCGAGACAGGGCAGCAGAGACCCAGTACTTC.

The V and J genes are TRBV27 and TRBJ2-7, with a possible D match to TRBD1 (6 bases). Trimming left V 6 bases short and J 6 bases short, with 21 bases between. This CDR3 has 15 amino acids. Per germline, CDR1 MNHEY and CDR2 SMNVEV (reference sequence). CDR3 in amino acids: CASSSAWAGVVEQYF. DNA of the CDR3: TGTGCCAGCAGCTCCGCCTGGGCAGGGGTGGTCGAGCAGTACTTC.

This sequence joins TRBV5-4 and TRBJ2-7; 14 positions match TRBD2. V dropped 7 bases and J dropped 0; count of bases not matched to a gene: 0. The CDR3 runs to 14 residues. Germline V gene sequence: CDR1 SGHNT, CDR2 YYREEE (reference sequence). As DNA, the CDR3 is TGTGCCAGCGGGACTAGCGGGAGCTCCTACGAGCAGTACTTC. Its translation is CASGTSGSSYEQYF.

The CDR3 is CAISELVSSGNNEQFF. The CDR3 DNA reads as TGTGCCATCAGTGAACTCGTGAGTAGCGGCAACAATGAGCAGTTCTTC. The chain links TRBV10-3 to TRBJ2-1; a weak D match, TRBD2 (6 bases). CDR3 length: 16 residues. Trimming removed 3 bases at V and 5 bases at J, with 17 bases between. Germline V gives CDR1 ENHRY, CDR2 SYGVKD.

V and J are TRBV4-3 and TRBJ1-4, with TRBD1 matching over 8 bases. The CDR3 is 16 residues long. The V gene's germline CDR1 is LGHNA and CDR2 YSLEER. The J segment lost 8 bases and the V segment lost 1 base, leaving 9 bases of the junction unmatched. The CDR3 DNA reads TGCGCCAGCAGCCAAGCCTTGACAGGGGAGGCAGAAAAACTGTTTTTT. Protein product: CASSQALTGEAEKLFF.

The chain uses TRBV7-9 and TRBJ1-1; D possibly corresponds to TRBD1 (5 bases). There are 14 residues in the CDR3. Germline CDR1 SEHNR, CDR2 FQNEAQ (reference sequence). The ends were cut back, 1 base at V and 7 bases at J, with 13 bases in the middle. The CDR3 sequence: CASSLGQLTSEAFF. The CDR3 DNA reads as TGTGCCAGCAGCTTAGGACAGCTCACAAGTGAAGCTTTCTTT.

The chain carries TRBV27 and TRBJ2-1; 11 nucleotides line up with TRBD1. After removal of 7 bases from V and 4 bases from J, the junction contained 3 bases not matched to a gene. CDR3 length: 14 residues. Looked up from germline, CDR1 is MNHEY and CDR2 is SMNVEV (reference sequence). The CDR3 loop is CASTDRGRYNEQFF. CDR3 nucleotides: TGTGCCAGCACGGACAGGGGGCGTTACAATGAGCAGTTCTTC.

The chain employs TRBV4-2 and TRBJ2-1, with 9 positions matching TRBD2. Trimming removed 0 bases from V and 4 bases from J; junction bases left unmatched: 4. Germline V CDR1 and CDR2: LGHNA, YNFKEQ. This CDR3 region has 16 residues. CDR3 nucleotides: TGTGCCAGCAGCCAAGAGGCGGGAGGGGGGTACAATGAGCAGTTCTTC. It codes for CASSQEAGGGYNEQFF.

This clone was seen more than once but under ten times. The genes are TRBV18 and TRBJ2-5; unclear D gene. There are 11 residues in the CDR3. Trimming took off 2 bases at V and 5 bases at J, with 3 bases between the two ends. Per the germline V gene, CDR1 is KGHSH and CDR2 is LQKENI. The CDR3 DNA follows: TGTGCCAGCTCACCAGGCGAGACCCAGTACTTC. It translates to CASSPGETQYF. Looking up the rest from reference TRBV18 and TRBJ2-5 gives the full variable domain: NAGVMQNPRHLVRRRGQEARLRCSPMKGHSHVYWYRQLPEEGLKFMVYLQKENIIDESGMPKERFSAEFPKEGPSILRIQQVVRGDSAAYFCASSPGETQYFGPGTRLLVL.

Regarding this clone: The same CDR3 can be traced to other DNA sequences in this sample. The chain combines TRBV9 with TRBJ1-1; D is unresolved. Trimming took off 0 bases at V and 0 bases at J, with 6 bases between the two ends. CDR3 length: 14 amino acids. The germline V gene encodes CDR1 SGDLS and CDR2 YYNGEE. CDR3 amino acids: CASSVGGMNTEAFF. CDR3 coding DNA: TGTGCCAGCAGCGTAGGTGGCATGAACACTGAAGCTTTCTTT.

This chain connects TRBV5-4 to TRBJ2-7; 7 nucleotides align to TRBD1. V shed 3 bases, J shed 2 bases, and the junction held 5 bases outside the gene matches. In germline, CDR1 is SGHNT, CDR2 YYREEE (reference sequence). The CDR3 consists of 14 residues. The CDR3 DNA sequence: TGTGCCAGCAGCTGGGGCAGGGGGACCTACGAGCAGTACTTC. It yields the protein CASSWGRGTYEQYF.

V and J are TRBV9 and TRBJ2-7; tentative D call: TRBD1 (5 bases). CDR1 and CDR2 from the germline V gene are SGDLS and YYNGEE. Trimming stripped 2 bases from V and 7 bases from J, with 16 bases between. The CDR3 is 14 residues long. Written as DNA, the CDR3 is TGTGCCAGCAGCGTTGGACACGGAGTGGGGGAGCAGTACTTC. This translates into CASSVGHGVGEQYF.

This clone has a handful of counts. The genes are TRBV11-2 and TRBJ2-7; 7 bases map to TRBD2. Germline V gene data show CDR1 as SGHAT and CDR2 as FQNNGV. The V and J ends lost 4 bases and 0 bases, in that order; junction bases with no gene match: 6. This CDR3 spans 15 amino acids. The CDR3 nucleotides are TGTGCCAGCAGCTCTAGCGGTTTCGACTCCTACGAGCAGTACTTC. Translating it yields CASSSSGFDSYEQYF.

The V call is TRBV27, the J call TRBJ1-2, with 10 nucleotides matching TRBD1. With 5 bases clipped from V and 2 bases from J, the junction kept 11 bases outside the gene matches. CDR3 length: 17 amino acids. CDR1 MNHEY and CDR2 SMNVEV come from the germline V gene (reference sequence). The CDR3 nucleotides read TGTGCCAGCAGTCTCTCTCTCGACAGGGGGCGCAACTATGGCTACACCTTC. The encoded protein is CASSLSLDRGRNYGYTF.

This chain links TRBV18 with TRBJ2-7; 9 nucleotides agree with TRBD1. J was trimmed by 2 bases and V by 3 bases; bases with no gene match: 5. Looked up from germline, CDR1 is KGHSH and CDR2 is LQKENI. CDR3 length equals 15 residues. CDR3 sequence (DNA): TGTGCCAGCTCACCTCCTGGGACAGGGCCCTACGAGCAGTACTTC. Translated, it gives CASSPPGTGPYEQYF.

In DNA, the CDR3 is TGTGCCAGCAGCGTAAGTGGGCGGGAGGGGTCCACAGATACGCAGTATTTT. Translation gives CASSVSGREGSTDTQYF. This chain uses TRBV9 with TRBJ2-3, with 9 bases that match TRBD2. This CDR3 spans 17 amino acids. V lost 1 base to trimming and J lost 2 bases; unmatched junction nucleotides: 8. From germline, CDR1 is SGDLS and CDR2 YYNGEE.

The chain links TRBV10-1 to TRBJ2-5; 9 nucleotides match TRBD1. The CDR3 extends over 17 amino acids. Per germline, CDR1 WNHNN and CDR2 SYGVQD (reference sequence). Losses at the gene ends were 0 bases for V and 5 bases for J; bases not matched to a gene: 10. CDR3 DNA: TGCGCCAGCAGTGAGTCAGTCGCTACAGGGGGCGAGGAGACCCAGTACTTC. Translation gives CASSESVATGGEETQYF.

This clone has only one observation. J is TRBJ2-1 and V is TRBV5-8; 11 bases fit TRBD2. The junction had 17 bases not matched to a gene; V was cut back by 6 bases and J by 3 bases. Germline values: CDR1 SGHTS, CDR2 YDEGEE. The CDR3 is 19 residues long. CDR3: CASIPTWGLAGGLYNEQFF. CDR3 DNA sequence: TGTGCCAGCATCCCAACGTGGGGGCTAGCGGGAGGACTCTACAATGAGCAGTTCTTC.

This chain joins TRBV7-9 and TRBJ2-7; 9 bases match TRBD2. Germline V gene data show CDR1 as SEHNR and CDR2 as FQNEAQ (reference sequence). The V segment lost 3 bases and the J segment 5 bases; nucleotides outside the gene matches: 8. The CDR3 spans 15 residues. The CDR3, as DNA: TGTGCCAGCAGCTTGTTAGCGGGAGCTCTCGACGAGCAGTACTTC. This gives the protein CASSLLAGALDEQYF.